This entry lists 18 T cell receptor beta chains sequenced from one sample in a study of human CD8 memory T cell subsets. Investigators built TCR beta libraries using UMI-labeled 5' RACE. TCRdb reworked the 5' RACE reads into one entry per CDR3 protein, no DNA. Its listing shows 19,000 or so distinct CDR3 sequences. Source material: CD8+ stem-like memory T cells (TSCM and TCM) sorted from PBMCs. Stated subset: stem-like memory CD8 T cells (TSTEM), CCR7+ PD-1- TIGIT-. Receptor source: a human donor in good health.

This chain links TRBV18 with TRBJ2-3; there is no DNA to check the TCRdb D call of TRBD1. Germline V lookup: CDR1 KGHSH, CDR2 LQKENI. The CDR3 length is 15 residues. CDR3 region: CASSLGQQSTDTQYF.

This chain uses TRBV27 with TRBJ2-7. The CDR3 has 13 amino acids. CDR1 MNHEY and CDR2 SMNVEV come from the germline V gene (reference sequence). The CDR3 loop reads CASSLSKIGEQYF.

The genes are TRBV11-2 and TRBJ2-7; there is no DNA to check the TCRdb D call of TRBD2. There are 15 residues in the CDR3. Germline-derived CDR1 and CDR2 are SGHAT and FQNNGV. The CDR3 protein is CASSLAGVGPGEQYF.

The chain employs TRBV20-1 and TRBJ2-2; TCRdb outputs TRBD2, but without DNA this stays unchecked. The CDR3 has 14 residues. Germline CDR1 reads DFQATT; CDR2 reads SNEGSKA (reference sequence). The CDR3 spells CSARSPREAGELFF.

The V gene is TRBV19, the J gene TRBJ2-3. Germline values: CDR1 LNHDA, CDR2 SQIVND (reference sequence). The CDR3 covers 14 residues. The CDR3 sequence: CASSLLGSTDTQYF.

The CDR3 protein is CATSRWTGRNTEAFF. The chain has TRBV15 and TRBJ1-1. Germline assignment: CDR1 LNHNV and CDR2 YYDKDF (reference sequence). CDR3 size: 15 residues.

The chain uses TRBV2 and TRBJ2-2; TCRdb lists TRBD2, though no DNA is available to test this call. The germline CDR1 and CDR2 sequences are SNHLY and FYNNEI. CDR3 length equals 17 residues. CDR3: CASSEGLAGVYAGELFF.

V gene TRBV7-9 combines with J gene TRBJ2-7; TCRdb gives TRBD1 as the D gene, but with no DNA this cannot be confirmed. The CDR3 totals 14 residues. Germline V gene data show CDR1 as SEHNR and CDR2 as FQNEAQ (reference sequence). CDR3 residues: CASSLLQVNDEQYF. The variable domain in full, with the rest retrieved from reference TRBV7-9 and TRBJ2-7, is DTGVSQNPRHKITKRGQNVTFRCDPISEHNRLYWYRQTLGQGPEFLTYFQNEAQLEKSRLLSDRFSAERPKGSFSTLEIQRTEQGDSAMYLCASSLLQVNDEQYFGPGTRLTVT.

This chain joins TRBV5-6 and TRBJ2-5; TCRdb gives TRBD1 as the D gene, but with no DNA this cannot be confirmed. Germline-derived CDR1 and CDR2 are SGHDT and YYEEEE. The CDR3 is made up of 12 amino acids. The CDR3 spells CASSTRTETQYF.

The chain is built from TRBV29-1 and TRBJ2-4; TCRdb indicates TRBD1, and absent DNA this call remains unverified. Germline CDR1 SQVTM, CDR2 ANQGSEA. The CDR3 is made up of 14 amino acids. CDR3 sequence: CSVLGQGMVDIQYF. The variable domain in full, with the rest retrieved from reference TRBV29-1 and TRBJ2-4, is SAVISQKPSRDICQRGTSLTIQCQVDSQVTMMFWYRQQPGQSLTLIATANQGSEATYESGFVIDKFPISRPNLTFSTLTVSNMSPEDSSIYLCSVLGQGMVDIQYFGAGTRLSVL.

The chain recombines TRBV12-3 or TRBV12-4 with TRBJ2-1; as DNA is missing, the TRBD1 call by TCRdb cannot be tested. The CDR3 loop spans 14 amino acids. The CDR3 protein is CASLGEPRTYEQFF.

V and J are TRBV7-8 and TRBJ2-7; the D call from TCRdb, TRBD1, cannot be confirmed without DNA. Per germline, CDR1 SGHVS and CDR2 FQNEAQ. The CDR3 covers 14 residues. CDR3 amino acids: CASSLRESSYEQYF.

The J gene is TRBJ2-7, the V gene TRBV28; TCRdb selects TRBD2, and the lack of DNA leaves this call unchecked. The CDR3 contains 14 residues. Germline V CDR1 and CDR2: MDHEN, SYDVKM. The CDR3: CASSFTSGSEEQYF.

The chain's CDR3 is CASSGDRGSGNTIYF. V and J are TRBV7-6 and TRBJ1-3; lacking DNA, the TRBD1 call made by TCRdb goes unchecked. The CDR3 extends over 15 amino acids. Looked up from germline, CDR1 is SGHVS and CDR2 is FNYEAQ. The whole variable domain, filled in from reference TRBV7-6 and TRBJ1-3, reads GAGVSQSPRYKVTKRGQDVALRCDPISGHVSLYWYRQALGQGPEFLTYFNYEAQQDKSGLPNDRFSAERPEGSISTLTIQRTEQRDSAMYRCASSGDRGSGNTIYFGEGSWLTVV.

This rearrangement joins TRBV7-2 to TRBJ2-2; TCRdb's D gene call, TRBD1, goes unchecked for lack of DNA. This CDR3 region has 17 residues. CDR1 and CDR2 (germline): SGHTA, FQGNSA. CDR3: CASSFPRQGPNTGELFF.

This clonotype is labeled medium-sized (0.01 to 0.1%) based on frequency. This sequence joins TRBV14 and TRBJ2-2; the TRBD1 assignment by TCRdb is unverifiable without DNA. The CDR3 sequence is 16 residues long. Germline assignment: CDR1 SGHDN and CDR2 FVKESK. The chain's CDR3 is CASSQDYGAGTGELFF.

J is TRBJ2-3 and V is TRBV15; TCRdb names TRBD2, which stays unverified in the absence of DNA. Germline CDR1 reads LNHNV; CDR2 reads YYDKDF (reference sequence). This CDR3 contains 15 residues. The CDR3 sequence: CATSSLAGSTDTQYF. Filled out from reference TRBV15 and TRBJ2-3, the complete variable domain reads DAMVIQNPRYQVTQFGKPVTLSCSQTLNHNVMYWYQQKSSQAPKLLFHYYDKDFNNEADTPDNFQSRRPNTSFCFLDIRSPGLGDTAMYLCATSSLAGSTDTQYFGPGTRLTVL.

The gene calls are TRBV7-3 and TRBJ2-7; the TRBD1 assignment by TCRdb is unverifiable without DNA. The germline V gene has CDR1 SGHTA and CDR2 FQGTGA. CDR3 length: 14 amino acids. CDR3 region: CASSSMPGNYEQYF.